The entry below describes one T cell receptor beta chain. From the germline J gene comes the end of the CDR3, since the read stops 3 residues before it. The record originates from a study of T cells in women clearing cervical HPV infection. Clones were sequenced by immunoSEQ multiplex PCR, and TCRdb holds only the in-frame ones, with some missing. The sample table includes about 39,000 clones. Germline loops: CDR1 SEHNR, CDR2 FQNEAQ (reference sequence). The CDR3 has 14 amino acids. This chain connects TRBV7-9 to TRBJ2-3; tentatively, D is TRBD1 (6 bases). This clonotype originated in a woman between 18 and 75 years old with a cervical HPV16 infection that either progressed to CIN3+ or cleared (not recorded which). What was sequenced was blood buffy coat. CDR3 protein: CASSLDGGNQPQYF. CDR3 bases read: TGTGCCAGCAGCTTAGATGGGGGCAATCAGCCG.